The present T cell receptor (beta chain) was sequenced within a study of low-dose radiotherapy and immunotherapy resistance in tumors. On the study more broadly: A dose of 1 Gy per fraction every two weeks went to Cohort 2, totaling 13 Gy over 26 weeks. Patients received cyclophosphamide 200 mg/m2 intravenously every two weeks, the day before radiation-immunotherapy.

Time point noted: after trial treatment. The treatment was: LDRT plus nivolumab, ipilimumab, low-dose cyclophosphamide and aspirin (RACIN trial). V shed 3 bases, J shed 5 bases, and the junction held 13 bases outside the gene matches. The germline gives CDR1 SNHLY, CDR2 FYNNEI. The CDR3 contains 17 residues. cDNA synthesis used a TRAV/TRBV-specific primer set for both chains. Amplification, which lasted roughly 20 PCR cycles, used a constant-region primer and V-primer adapter to amplify TCRs. Using its own MiXCR run on the reads, TCRdb lists one record per CDR3 protein. The sample lists around 100,000 distinct CDR3 sequences, 20% to 25% occurring once.

The sample here was PBMCs, taken after low-dose radiotherapy plus immunotherapy. V usage is TRBV2 and J usage is TRBJ2-1; 7 bases match TRBD2. The source is a female donor with ovarian cancer. The CDR3 sequence is CASSEVLGGSGHNEQFF. CDR3 coding DNA: TGTGCCAGCAGTGAGGTTCTGGGCGGGAGTGGCCACAATGAGCAGTTCTTC.